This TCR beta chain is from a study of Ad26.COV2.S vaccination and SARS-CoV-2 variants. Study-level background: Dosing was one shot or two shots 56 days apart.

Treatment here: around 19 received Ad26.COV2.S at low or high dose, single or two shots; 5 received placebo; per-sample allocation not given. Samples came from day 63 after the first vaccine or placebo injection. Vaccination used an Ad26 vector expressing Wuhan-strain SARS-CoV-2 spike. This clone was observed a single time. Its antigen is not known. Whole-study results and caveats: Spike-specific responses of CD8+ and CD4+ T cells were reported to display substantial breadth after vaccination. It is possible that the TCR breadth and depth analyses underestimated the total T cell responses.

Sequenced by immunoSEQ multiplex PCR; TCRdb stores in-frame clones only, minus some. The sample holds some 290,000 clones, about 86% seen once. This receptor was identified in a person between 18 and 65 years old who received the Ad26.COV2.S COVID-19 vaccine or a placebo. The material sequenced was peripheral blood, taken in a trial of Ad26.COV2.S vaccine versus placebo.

The CDR3 DNA follows: TGCGCCAGCAGCCAAGACCCGGGACAGGAAAGAATGCGAGCTAATGAAAAACTGTTTTTT. Translating it yields CASSQDPGQERMRANEKLFF. The rearrangement uses TRBV4-1 and TRBJ1-4; 8 bases map to TRBD1. The CDR3 is made up of 20 amino acids. Trimming took 0 bases from V and 3 from J; bases not matched to a gene: 15. Germline V gives CDR1 MGHRA, CDR2 YSYEKL.